These 26 T cell receptor beta chains originate from one sample sequenced in a study of radiotherapy plus CTLA-4 blockade in lung cancer. The table came from immunoSEQ multiplex PCR; TCRdb's copy has only in-frame clones and leaves some out. The sample lists around 71,000 clones; more than 70% were seen once. This specimen consisted of peripheral blood, obtained from a patient treated with radiotherapy plus ipilimumab. These receptors all come from a human donor with non-small cell lung cancer whose response to radiotherapy plus ipilimumab could not be evaluated. Some clones in this sample may be carry-over from other donors' samples.

This chain connects TRBV10-3 to TRBJ1-2; D perhaps matches TRBD1 (5 bases). The CDR3 loop spans 14 amino acids. Trimming removed 3 bases from V and 8 bases from J, with 16 bases in between. CDR1 is ENHRY, CDR2 SYGVKD, per germline. Here the CDR3 DNA reads TGTGCCATCAGTGATGACAGCCCTACCGGGGGCTACACCTTC. Translated, it gives CAISDDSPTGGYTF.

The gene calls are TRBV5-8 and TRBJ1-2; D might be TRBD1 (6 bases). The V gene's germline CDR1 is SGHTS and CDR2 YDEGEE. The length of the CDR3 is 12 residues. Trimming shortened V by 5 bases and J by 8 bases, and 13 bases separated the two germline ends. For the CDR3, the DNA is TGTGCCAGCAGGCTACGGGGGGGCGGCTACACCTTC. This gives the protein CASRLRGGGYTF. Full variable domain (missing parts from reference TRBV5-8 and TRBJ1-2): EAGVTQSPTHLIKTRGQQATLRCSPISGHTSVYWYQQALGLGLQFLLWYDEGEERNRGNFPPRFSGRQFPNYSSELNVNALELEDSALYLCASRLRGGGYTFGSGTRLTVV.

The rearrangement links TRBV4-2 to TRBJ2-7, with a weak D call TRBD2 (5 bases). Germline V gene lookup returns CDR1 LGHNA and CDR2 YNFKEQ. The CDR3 covers 14 residues. V was clipped by 0 bases and J by 3 bases, with 9 bases between them. This CDR3 reads CASSQETGFYEQYF. The DNA for the CDR3 is TGTGCCAGCAGCCAAGAGACGGGGTTCTACGAGCAGTACTTC.

This clone was counted between two and nine times. The V gene is TRBV5-1, the J gene TRBJ2-3; TRBD1 matches at 9 bases. The germline CDR1 and CDR2 sequences are SGHRS and YFSETQ. The trim removed 4 bases at V and 1 base at J, leaving 7 bases unmatched. The CDR3 is 16 amino acids. In DNA form, the CDR3 reads TGCGCCAGCAGCGGGCCGGGACAGGGAGGCACAGATACGCAGTATTTT. Translating gives CASSGPGQGGTDTQYF.

V and J are TRBV18 and TRBJ1-1; TRBD1 agrees at 9 bases. The J segment lost 0 bases and the V segment lost 2 bases, leaving 4 bases of the junction unmatched. The germline CDR1 and CDR2 sequences are KGHSH and LQKENI. The CDR3 consists of 16 residues. Here the CDR3 reads CASSPAGQGMNTEAFF. CDR3 sequence (DNA): TGTGCCAGCTCACCAGCAGGACAGGGGATGAACACTGAAGCTTTCTTT.

V usage is TRBV13 and J usage is TRBJ2-7; D might be TRBD2 (7 bases). V was shortened by 7 bases and J by 5 bases, with 21 bases between the two germline ends. Germline loops: CDR1 PRHDT, CDR2 FYEKMQ (reference sequence). CDR3 length equals 15 residues. In nucleotides, the CDR3 is TGTGCCAGCACCTTCCACGGGGGGCTGGAAAACGAGCAGTACTTC. Translation: CASTFHGGLENEQYF.

The chain joins TRBV4-2 to TRBJ2-3, with 10 positions matching TRBD2. Germline values: CDR1 LGHNA, CDR2 YNFKEQ. This CDR3 is built from 17 residues. The junction had 6 bases not matched to a gene; V was cut back by 0 bases and J by 3 bases. CDR3 nucleotides: TGTGCCAGCAGCCAAGAACAAAAGCGGGGGGGGACAGATACGCAGTATTTT. It is translated as CASSQEQKRGGTDTQYF.

The CDR3 DNA sequence: TGCGCCAGCAGCTTGGGACAGGGCTACTACGAGCAGTACTTC. Its translation is CASSLGQGYYEQYF. The V call is TRBV5-1, the J call TRBJ2-7, with 7 bases lining up with TRBD1. From germline, CDR1 is SGHRS and CDR2 YFSETQ. CDR3 size: 14 residues. The J segment lost 3 bases and the V segment lost 0 bases, leaving 3 bases of the junction unmatched.

This clone came up a few times. This chain connects TRBV11-2 to TRBJ2-7; D is ambiguous. Trimming left V 0 bases short and J 2 bases short, with 11 bases between. The V gene's germline CDR1 is SGHAT and CDR2 FQNNGV. The CDR3 consists of 15 residues. The DNA of the CDR3 is TGTGCCAGCAGCTTAGAACAGTTCGAAACCTACGAGCAGTACTTC. The encoded protein is CASSLEQFETYEQYF.

The chain joins TRBV6-6 to TRBJ1-6; D perhaps matches TRBD1 (6 bases). V lost 11 bases, J lost 10 bases, and 18 bases lay in between. There are 13 residues in the CDR3. Germline-derived CDR1 and CDR2 are MNHNY and SVGAGI (reference sequence). The CDR3 DNA reads TGTGCCTCCCGTTCAGGGGCAGGATCACCCCTCCACTTT. Translating gives CASRSGAGSPLHF.

The chain combines TRBV5-6 with TRBJ2-5, with a weak D call TRBD1 (6 bases). Germline CDR1 SGHDT, CDR2 YYEEEE. The CDR3 length is 16 residues. Trimming stripped 4 bases from V and 1 base from J, with 17 bases between. The CDR3 reads CASSLGQLAVQETQYF. In DNA, the CDR3 is TGTGCCAGCAGCCTCGGACAGTTGGCGGTCCAAGAGACCCAGTACTTC.

This clone was detected only once. The chain recombines TRBV5-4 with TRBJ2-7; D ambiguous. Trimming took off 0 bases at V and 5 bases at J, with 12 bases between the two ends. The CDR3 length is 14 residues. In germline, CDR1 is SGHNT, CDR2 YYREEE (reference sequence). The CDR3 region is CASSLAVPRDEQYF. The CDR3 nucleotides are TGTGCCAGCAGCTTGGCAGTACCTCGGGACGAGCAGTACTTC.

This chain links TRBV4-2 with TRBJ2-1; 7 nucleotides align to TRBD1. Germline V gene lookup returns CDR1 LGHNA and CDR2 YNFKEQ. After removal of 3 bases from V and 3 bases from J, the junction contained 5 bases not matched to a gene. The CDR3 loop spans 15 amino acids. The CDR3 coding sequence is TGTGCCAGCAGCCAGGGAACAGGGGACTACAATGAGCAGTTCTTC. Protein sequence: CASSQGTGDYNEQFF.

The chain recombines TRBV5-1 with TRBJ2-1, with 15 positions matching TRBD2. The ends lost 4 bases at V and 7 bases at J; junction bases unmatched: 6. Germline CDR1 SGHRS, CDR2 YFSETQ. CDR3 size: 16 residues. This CDR3 reads CASSGLAGGPGNEQFF. In nucleotides, the CDR3 is TGCGCCAGCAGCGGACTAGCGGGGGGGCCGGGGAATGAGCAGTTCTTC.

This clone was seen only once. The chain has TRBV6-6 and TRBJ1-2, with TRBD1 as a possible D gene (6 bases). The V end was cut by 6 bases, the J end by 4 bases, with 12 bases between. Germline values: CDR1 MNHNY, CDR2 SVGAGI (reference sequence). This CDR3 spans 13 amino acids. Here the CDR3 reads CASRYDRTYGYTF. CDR3 nucleotide sequence: TGTGCCAGCAGGTATGACAGGACCTATGGCTACACCTTC.

The rearrangement joins TRBV30 to TRBJ2-1; D is uncertain. CDR1 and CDR2 (germline): GTSNPN, SVGIG (reference sequence). The CDR3 spans 13 residues. Between the trimmed V and J ends, which lost 3 bases and 0 bases, there was a span of 6 bases. The CDR3 loop is CAWRTNSYNEQFF. The CDR3 nucleotides are TGTGCCTGGAGGACAAACTCCTACAATGAGCAGTTCTTC. Using reference TRBV30 and TRBJ2-1 for the parts outside the CDR3, the full variable domain is SQTIHQWPATLVQPVGSPLSLECTVEGTSNPNLYWYRQAAGRGLQLLFYSVGIGQISSEVPQNLSASRPQDRQFILSSKKLLLSDSGFYLCAWRTNSYNEQFFGPGTRLTVL.

The chain joins TRBV4-2 to TRBJ1-2, with unresolved D. The V gene's germline CDR1 is LGHNA and CDR2 YNFKEQ. Trimming shortened V by 1 base and J by 4 bases, and 16 bases separated the two germline ends. This CDR3 has 16 amino acids. CDR3 residues: CASSQGAQEHRYGYTF. The CDR3 nucleotides are TGTGCCAGCAGCCAAGGGGCGCAGGAACATCGCTATGGCTACACCTTC.

This chain joins TRBV19 and TRBJ2-1; 10 bases match TRBD2. The length of the CDR3 is 15 residues. Trimming cost V 11 bases and J 7 bases; bases outside gene matches: 14. Germline CDR1 LNHDA, CDR2 SQIVND (reference sequence). CDR3 nucleotides: TGTGCCCCCACTGGGGAGCGGGGGGGGAGGAATGAGCAGTTCTTC. Translated, it gives CAPTGERGGRNEQFF.

This chain connects TRBV2 to TRBJ1-6, with TRBD1 identical over 7 bases. From germline, CDR1 is SNHLY and CDR2 FYNNEI. Unmatched junction bases numbered 9, after V lost 5 bases and J lost 11 bases. CDR3 length: 14 amino acids. The DNA for the CDR3 is TGTGCCAGCAGTCCCCGGACAGGAGCGACACCCCTCCACTTT. It yields the protein CASSPRTGATPLHF.

The genes are TRBV5-8 and TRBJ1-6, with a weak D call TRBD1 (5 bases). V was cut by 3 bases and J by 9 bases, with 13 bases left in between. Germline CDR1 SGHTS, CDR2 YDEGEE. This CDR3 is 14 amino acids long. CDR3: CASSSRGGTSPLHF. In nucleotides, the CDR3 is TGTGCCAGCAGCTCCCGTGGGGGGACTTCACCCCTCCACTTT.

V usage is TRBV6-1 and J usage is TRBJ2-5; 8 bases align to TRBD2. The CDR3 is 15 amino acids. The J segment lost 3 bases and the V segment lost 4 bases, leaving 7 bases of the junction unmatched. Per germline, CDR1 MNHNS and CDR2 SASEGT. For the CDR3, the DNA is TGTGCCAGCAGTGGGGGCGGGGGGCGTAAAGAGACCCAGTACTTC. As protein: CASSGGGGRKETQYF.

The rearrangement uses TRBV30 and TRBJ2-1; 7 nucleotides align to TRBD1. V gave up 1 base and J gave up 1 base; unmatched junction bases: 7. The CDR3 length is 16 residues. Germline lookup yields CDR1 GTSNPN and CDR2 SVGIG (reference sequence). CDR3 loop: CAWSGRGSLSYNEQFF. The CDR3 DNA follows: TGTGCCTGGAGTGGCAGGGGGTCGTTGTCCTACAATGAGCAGTTCTTC.

This sequence joins TRBV5-4 and TRBJ2-7; possibly TRBD2 for D (6 bases). The ends were cut back, 0 bases at V and 3 bases at J, with 13 bases in the middle. The length of the CDR3 is 15 residues. Germline CDR1 is SGHNT and CDR2 is YYREEE (reference sequence). CDR3 loop: CASSLAGGKSYEQYF. Here the CDR3 DNA reads TGTGCCAGCAGCTTGGCAGGAGGGAAGAGCTACGAGCAGTACTTC.

The chain has TRBV6-5 and TRBJ1-2; 7 nucleotides agree with TRBD1. This CDR3 comprises 14 residues. Germline CDR1 reads MNHEY; CDR2 reads SVGAGI. The V and J ends lost 0 bases and 8 bases, in that order; junction bases with no gene match: 6. CDR3 protein: CASSYSPGGSGYTF. CDR3 DNA sequence: TGTGCCAGCAGTTACTCGCCAGGGGGTAGCGGCTACACCTTC.

This clone was counted a single time. The V call is TRBV5-1, the J call TRBJ2-2, with D uncertain. Trimming left V 3 bases short and J 6 bases short, with 3 bases between. CDR1 SGHRS and CDR2 YFSETQ come from the germline V gene. This CDR3 has 11 amino acids. DNA for the CDR3: TGCGCCAGCAGCTCCTCCGGGGAGCTGTTTTTT. Its translation is CASSSSGELFF.

In regard to this clone: Distinct nucleotide sequences in the sample also encode this CDR3. The chain is built from TRBV28 and TRBJ2-7; D is unclear. Germline loops: CDR1 MDHEN, CDR2 SYDVKM. This CDR3 spans 10 amino acids. The V end lost 3 bases, the J end lost 6 bases, and 3 bases lay between the germline ends. In DNA, the CDR3 is TGTGCCAGCAGTTTTCGCGAGCAGTACTTC. It encodes CASSFREQYF. The full variable domain, its missing parts supplied by reference TRBV28 and TRBJ2-7, is DVKVTQSSRYLVKRTGEKVFLECVQDMDHENMFWYRQDPGLGLRLIYFSYDVKMKEKGDIPEGYSVSREKKERFSLILESASTNQTSMYLCASSFREQYFGPGTRLTVT.